Each of the 32 T cell receptor beta chains below was sequenced from the same sample in a study of T-cell reconstitution after alpha-beta-depleted transplantation in children. Unique molecular identifiers featured in how the TCRbeta library was prepared. From the PCR reads, TCRdb called clonotypes with MiXCR, one entry per CDR3 protein. The table shows about 610,000 distinct CDR3 sequences, with roughly a tenth occurring only once. The input for sequencing was PBMCs from the stem cell graft donor, taken from the stem cell graft. Receptors originate from a human donor who donated a stem cell graft to a child with acute myeloid leukemia.

This clonotype was picked up a small number of times. DNA of the CDR3: TGTGCCTGGACCCTATCCAGGGGGCGGTCTGGGGCCAACGTCCTGACTTTC. This sequence encodes CAWTLSRGRSGANVLTF. The chain combines TRBV30 with TRBJ2-6; 8 bases align to TRBD1. CDR1 GTSNPN and CDR2 SVGIG come from the germline V gene (reference sequence). The ends lost 4 bases at V and 1 base at J; junction bases unmatched: 9. The CDR3 extends over 17 amino acids. The full variable domain, rest sourced from reference TRBV30 and TRBJ2-6, is SQTIHQWPATLVQPVGSPLSLECTVEGTSNPNLYWYRQAAGRGLQLLFYSVGIGQISSEVPQNLSASRPQDRQFILSSKKLLLSDSGFYLCAWTLSRGRSGANVLTFGAGSRLTVL.

V is TRBV20-1 and J is TRBJ1-1, with D unresolved. In germline, CDR1 is DFQATT, CDR2 SNEGSKA (reference sequence). There are 11 residues in the CDR3. Trimming took 6 bases from V and 5 from J, leaving 10 bases between them. CDR3 DNA sequence: TGCAGTGCCTGGGGTGGTACTGAAGCTTTCTTT. This codes for CSAWGGTEAFF.

The count of this clonotype is one. This rearrangement joins TRBV4-3 to TRBJ2-7, with D unclear. The CDR3 length is 15 residues. Germline V gene lookup returns CDR1 LGHNA and CDR2 YSLEER. V lost 0 bases and J lost 3, with 12 bases in between. The CDR3: CASSQEWNLGYEQYF. CDR3 DNA: TGCGCCAGCAGCCAAGAATGGAATCTGGGCTACGAGCAGTACTTC.

V usage is TRBV5-1 and J usage is TRBJ1-1; a possible D gene is TRBD1 (5 bases). The germline gives CDR1 SGHRS, CDR2 YFSETQ. The CDR3 is 17 amino acids. Trimming cost V 3 bases and J 4 bases, with 22 bases left between them. CDR3 DNA: TGCGCCAGCAGCTCCAACCCGAGGGTTCTGGGGGGCACTGAAGCTTTCTTT. It is translated as CASSSNPRVLGGTEAFF.

This clonotype was detected ten times or more. The gene calls are TRBV7-2 and TRBJ2-2, with D hard to call. The CDR3 has 15 amino acids. Germline assignment: CDR1 SGHTA and CDR2 FQGNSA. V was cut by 6 bases and J by 5 bases, with 16 bases left in between. The CDR3 reads CASSQVVGQTGELFF. The CDR3 bases are TGTGCCAGCAGTCAAGTGGTCGGTCAGACCGGGGAGCTGTTTTTT.

This clonotype was counted between two and nine times. This rearrangement joins TRBV7-2 to TRBJ2-5, with 9 nucleotides matching TRBD2. V lost 6 bases and J lost 5; bases outside the gene matches: 4. This CDR3 region has 13 residues. Germline loops: CDR1 SGHTA, CDR2 FQGNSA. CDR3 DNA sequence: TGTGCCAGCAGACGTAGCGGGAGCGAGACCCAGTACTTC. Translating it yields CASRRSGSETQYF.

V and J are TRBV6-1 and TRBJ2-2; TRBD1 is a possible D gene (6 bases). CDR3 length: 18 amino acids. V was trimmed by 6 bases and J by 2 bases, leaving 22 bases between them. Germline V lookup: CDR1 MNHNS, CDR2 SASEGT. The CDR3 bases are TGTGCCAGCAGCTCTTTCAAAAGGACAGCGGTTAACACCGGGGAGCTGTTTTTT. Translation gives CASSSFKRTAVNTGELFF.

The rearrangement joins TRBV7-3 to TRBJ2-2, with no clear D. From germline, CDR1 is SGHTA and CDR2 FQGTGA. The CDR3 is 13 residues long. The germline V and J ends were trimmed by 1 base and 7 bases, with 7 bases remaining between them. The CDR3 nucleotides are TGTGCCAGCAGCTTAAATGAAGACGGGGAGCTGTTTTTT. It codes for CASSLNEDGELFF. Full variable domain (outside the CDR3, taken from reference TRBV7-3 and TRBJ2-2): GAGVSQTPSNKVTEKGKYVELRCDPISGHTALYWYRQSLGQGPEFLIYFQGTGAADDSGLPNDRFFAVRPEGSVSTLKIQRTERGDSAVYLCASSLNEDGELFFGEGSRLTVL.

The chain joins TRBV5-1 to TRBJ2-7, with 7 bases fitting TRBD1. Per the germline V gene, CDR1 is SGHRS and CDR2 is YFSETQ. Trimming removed 3 bases from V and 0 bases from J; junction bases left unmatched: 9. There are 16 residues in the CDR3. This chain's CDR3 is CASSSFRQGNSYEQYF. CDR3 sequence (DNA): TGCGCCAGCAGCTCATTTCGACAGGGCAACTCCTACGAGCAGTACTTC.

The chain has TRBV30 and TRBJ1-1; perhaps TRBD1 as D (6 bases). This CDR3 region has 13 residues. The V and J ends lost 3 bases and 9 bases respectively, with 17 bases between them. From germline, CDR1 is GTSNPN and CDR2 SVGIG (reference sequence). The CDR3 loop is CAWRGGEVGKAFF. The CDR3 DNA reads as TGTGCCTGGAGAGGGGGGGAAGTCGGTAAAGCTTTCTTT.

The V gene is TRBV27, the J gene TRBJ1-2; D not certain. V gave up 5 bases and J gave up 5 bases, with 18 bases separating them. In germline, CDR1 is MNHEY, CDR2 SMNVEV (reference sequence). The CDR3 loop spans 15 amino acids. The CDR3 loop is CASSPSVSQPYGYTF. The CDR3 DNA sequence: TGTGCCAGCAGTCCCAGTGTATCTCAGCCGTATGGCTACACCTTC.

Details on this clonotype: An end of the junction does not agree with germline; a read error may underlie this. This chain uses TRBV20-1 with TRBJ2-1, with 12 nucleotides matching TRBD1. This CDR3 contains 14 residues. Germline values: CDR1 DFQATT, CDR2 SNEGSKA (reference sequence). This CDR3 is CCARFGTGGREQFF. CDR3 in DNA: TGCTGTGCTAGATTCGGGACAGGGGGCCGTGAGCAGTTCTTC.

This chain joins TRBV20-1 and TRBJ2-7; 12 nucleotides agree with TRBD2. V trimming: 5 bases; J trimming: 2 bases; junction bases outside the gene matches: 10. Germline loops: CDR1 DFQATT, CDR2 SNEGSKA (reference sequence). This CDR3 spans 16 amino acids. Here the CDR3 DNA reads TGCAGTGCTCCTCGGACTAGCGGGACGCACCCCTACGAGCAGTACTTC. This translates into CSAPRTSGTHPYEQYF.

The rearrangement uses TRBV15 and TRBJ2-1; TRBD2 matches 8 bases. Looked up from germline, CDR1 is LNHNV and CDR2 is YYDKDF (reference sequence). The CDR3 runs to 18 residues. Trimming took 1 base from V and 7 from J; bases not matched to a gene: 15. The CDR3 DNA reads as TGTGCCACCAGCAGAGGGGGGGGGGCCAGCGGGAGTCGTAATGAGCAGTTCTTC. Amino acid sequence: CATSRGGGASGSRNEQFF.

This clonotype was counted ten times or more. This sequence joins TRBV29-1 and TRBJ1-5; D gene ambiguous. Germline lookup yields CDR1 SQVTM and CDR2 ANQGSEA. The CDR3 loop spans 12 amino acids. V shed 5 bases and J shed 0 bases, with 5 bases lying between them. CDR3 DNA: TGCAGCGTTAGGAATAGCAATCAGCCCCAGCATTTT. It encodes CSVRNSNQPQHF.

The chain employs TRBV28 and TRBJ2-7; D not resolved. CDR1 is MDHEN, CDR2 SYDVKM, per germline. This CDR3 is 11 amino acids long. Trimming cost V 11 bases and J 4 bases, with 12 bases left between them. DNA of the CDR3: TGTGCCTCGCACGGCGGTTACGAGCAGTACTTC. This encodes CASHGGYEQYF.

This clonotype has more than one count but fewer than ten. V is TRBV20-1 and J is TRBJ1-1; TRBD1 aligns across 7 bases. J gave up 10 bases and V 1 base, and 12 bases lay outside the gene matches. Germline V CDR1 and CDR2: DFQATT, SNEGSKA (reference sequence). There are 14 residues in the CDR3. CDR3: CSARVGGGSEGAFF. The CDR3 DNA reads TGCAGTGCTAGAGTAGGAGGGGGCAGTGAAGGAGCTTTCTTT.

Many counts were recorded for this clonotype. The chain joins TRBV20-1 to TRBJ2-7; 12 bases fit TRBD2. Germline trimming cut 1 base from V and 3 bases from J; bases unmatched to any gene: 1. This CDR3 is built from 14 residues. CDR1 DFQATT and CDR2 SNEGSKA come from the germline V gene (reference sequence). Written as DNA, the CDR3 is TGCAGTGCTAGAGGGACTAGCGGGGACTACGAGCAGTACTTC. Translation: CSARGTSGDYEQYF.

The rearrangement uses TRBV28 and TRBJ1-1, with D possibly being TRBD1 (5 bases). Germline V lookup: CDR1 MDHEN, CDR2 SYDVKM. The length of the CDR3 is 14 residues. V lost 5 bases and J 4 bases, leaving 14 bases between the germline ends. CDR3 DNA: TGTGCCAGCAGTCGCAGGGTCGGGAGCACTGAAGCTTTCTTT. As protein: CASSRRVGSTEAFF.

This clonotype has a handful of counts. The V call is TRBV6-1, the J call TRBJ1-5; 9 nucleotides agree with TRBD1. This CDR3 is 15 amino acids long. The trim removed 4 bases at V and 3 bases at J, leaving 4 bases unmatched. Germline V gene sequence: CDR1 MNHNS, CDR2 SASEGT. CDR3 in DNA: TGTGCCAGCAGTGGGGACAGGGACTACAATCAGCCCCAGCATTTT. This gives the protein CASSGDRDYNQPQHF.

This clonotype was counted a few times. The chain links TRBV29-1 to TRBJ2-5, with D uncertain. This CDR3 comprises 14 residues. Germline values: CDR1 SQVTM, CDR2 ANQGSEA. Trimming removed 0 bases at V and 0 bases at J, with 8 bases between. The CDR3 DNA reads TGCAGCGTTGAAGAAGTGGGGTACCAAGAGACCCAGTACTTC. Its protein product is CSVEEVGYQETQYF.

This clonotype was recorded many times. The chain carries TRBV20-1 and TRBJ1-2, with D hard to call. The CDR3 extends over 12 amino acids. In germline, CDR1 is DFQATT, CDR2 SNEGSKA (reference sequence). Trimming removed 6 bases at V and 10 bases at J, with 18 bases between. CDR3 nucleotides: TGCAGTGCCATACCCAGGAAACTTACCTACACCTTC. Protein sequence: CSAIPRKLTYTF.

This clonotype was detected ten times or more. V usage is TRBV29-1 and J usage is TRBJ2-1; a weak D match, TRBD2 (6 bases). The CDR3 is 11 amino acids. Germline V gene lookup returns CDR1 SQVTM and CDR2 ANQGSEA. Trimming left V 4 bases short and J 7 bases short, with 8 bases between. This CDR3 is CSVASVNEQFF. As DNA, the CDR3 is TGCAGCGTTGCTAGCGTGAATGAGCAGTTCTTC.

This clonotype was seen at least ten times. The chain links TRBV15 to TRBJ2-2; D is undetermined. The CDR3 runs to 16 residues. The V end lost 0 bases, the J end lost 5 bases, and 13 bases lay between the germline ends. CDR1 is LNHNV and CDR2 is YYDKDF in the germline V gene (reference sequence). The CDR3 DNA follows: TGTGCCACCAGCAGAGATCTCTGGGCAAAGACCGGGGAGCTGTTTTTT. Its protein product is CATSRDLWAKTGELFF.

A few counts support this clonotype. The chain combines TRBV7-2 with TRBJ2-6, with D possibly matching TRBD1 (6 bases). The V and J ends lost 6 bases and 11 bases respectively, with 14 bases between them. The CDR3 sequence is 13 residues long. Germline CDR1 and CDR2: SGHTA and FQGNSA. Here the CDR3 DNA reads TGTGCCAGCAGTGGACAGAGGAGCGACGTCCTGACTTTC. Protein product: CASSGQRSDVLTF.

This clonotype was seen many times. The CDR3 DNA follows: TGTGCCAGCAGCGTGTTGGACACTGAAGCTTTCTTT. Protein product: CASSVLDTEAFF. This chain joins TRBV12-3 or TRBV12-4 and TRBJ1-1, with D unclear. The CDR3 extends over 12 amino acids. V gave up 6 bases and J gave up 3 bases, with 8 bases separating them.

Only a few counts were recorded for this clonotype. The chain joins TRBV11-2 to TRBJ2-5; D is uncertain. CDR1 and CDR2 (germline): SGHAT, FQNNGV. The CDR3 covers 12 residues. Trimming cost V 5 bases and J 9 bases, with 13 bases left between them. Here the CDR3 DNA reads TGTGCCAGCAGCCCAACGGAATGGGCCCAGTACTTC. Its protein product is CASSPTEWAQYF.

Only a few counts were recorded for this clonotype. The rearrangement joins TRBV3-1 to TRBJ2-7, with 11 bases matching TRBD2. This CDR3 contains 15 residues. Germline trimming cut 4 bases from V and 7 bases from J; bases unmatched to any gene: 9. From germline, CDR1 is LGHDT and CDR2 YNNKEL (reference sequence). CDR3 DNA sequence: TGTGCCAGCAGCCCGCTGGCGTTAGCGGGAGGGGAGCAGTACTTC. Its translation: CASSPLALAGGEQYF.

This clonotype was detected many times. The DNA of the CDR3 is TGTGCCAGCAGTGTCCAAGGAGGAGCGGGAGGGTTCGACGAGCAGTACTTC. Amino acids: CASSVQGGAGGFDEQYF. The chain links TRBV28 to TRBJ2-7; TRBD2 aligns across 10 bases. The trim removed 5 bases at V and 5 bases at J, leaving 15 bases unmatched. The germline CDR1 and CDR2 sequences are MDHEN and SYDVKM. The CDR3 sequence is 17 residues long.

This clonotype was recorded at least ten times. The chain links TRBV3-1 to TRBJ2-1; the D is unclear. Germline lookup yields CDR1 LGHDT and CDR2 YNNKEL (reference sequence). The CDR3 covers 16 residues. V was cut by 2 bases and J by 4 bases, with 15 bases left in between. CDR3 protein: CASSQISQSSYNEQFF. CDR3 DNA sequence: TGTGCCAGCAGCCAAATCAGCCAATCTAGTTACAATGAGCAGTTCTTC.

The CDR3 bases are TGTGCCAGCAGCGTACCTCCTGGACTAGCGGAGAACTCCTACAATGAGCAGTTCTTC. Translation: CASSVPPGLAENSYNEQFF. This sequence joins TRBV9 and TRBJ2-1, with TRBD2 matching over 10 bases. Germline assignment: CDR1 SGDLS and CDR2 YYNGEE. With 1 base clipped from V and 0 bases from J, the junction kept 10 bases outside the gene matches. This CDR3 is 19 amino acids long. Based on the CDR3 plus reference TRBV9 and TRBJ2-1, the full variable domain is DSGVTQTPKHLITATGQRVTLRCSPRSGDLSVYWYQQSLDQGLQFLIQYYNGEERAKGNILERFSAQQFPDLHSELNLSSLELGDSALYFCASSVPPGLAENSYNEQFFGPGTRLTVL.

V is TRBV3-1 and J is TRBJ2-2; D may be TRBD2 (6 bases). This CDR3 region has 16 residues. V was trimmed by 4 bases and J by 8 bases, leaving 20 bases between them. Germline lookup yields CDR1 LGHDT and CDR2 YNNKEL (reference sequence). The CDR3 spells CASSRYRESGSGELFF. Here the CDR3 DNA reads TGTGCCAGCAGCCGATACCGGGAGAGTGGGTCTGGGGAGCTGTTTTTT.